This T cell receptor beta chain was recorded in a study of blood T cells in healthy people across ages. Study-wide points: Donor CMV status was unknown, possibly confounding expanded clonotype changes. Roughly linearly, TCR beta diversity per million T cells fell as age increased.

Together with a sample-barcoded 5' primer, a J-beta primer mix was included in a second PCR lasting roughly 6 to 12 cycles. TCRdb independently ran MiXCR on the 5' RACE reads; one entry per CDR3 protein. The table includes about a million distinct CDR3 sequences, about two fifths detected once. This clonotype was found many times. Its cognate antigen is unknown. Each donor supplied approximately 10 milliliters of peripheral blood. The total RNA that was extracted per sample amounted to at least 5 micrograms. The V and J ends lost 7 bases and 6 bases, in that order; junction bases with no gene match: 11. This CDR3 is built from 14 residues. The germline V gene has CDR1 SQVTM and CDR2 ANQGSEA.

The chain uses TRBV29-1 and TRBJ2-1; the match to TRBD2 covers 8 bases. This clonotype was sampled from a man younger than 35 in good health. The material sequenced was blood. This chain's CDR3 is CSGDTGLVSNEQFF. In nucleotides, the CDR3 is TGCAGCGGGGACACGGGACTAGTAAGCAATGAGCAGTTCTTC.